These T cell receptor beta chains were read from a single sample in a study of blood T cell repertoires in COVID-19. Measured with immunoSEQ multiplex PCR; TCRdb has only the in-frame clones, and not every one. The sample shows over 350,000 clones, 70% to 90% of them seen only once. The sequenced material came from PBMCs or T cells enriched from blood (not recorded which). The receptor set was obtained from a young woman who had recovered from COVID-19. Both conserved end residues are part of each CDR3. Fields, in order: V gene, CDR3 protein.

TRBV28 CASSFRAGGYTF
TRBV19 CASSNGARGLSSNQPQHF
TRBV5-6 CASSPGPGTAYNQPQHF
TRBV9 CASSQQGDNQPQHF
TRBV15 CATSRALPGQQYNEQFF
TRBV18 CASSHSGAGGNEQFF
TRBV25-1 CASSESGGQSDQPQHF
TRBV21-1 CASSKGSGNEQFF
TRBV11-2 CASSLAGQGNSPLHF
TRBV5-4 CASSLSSGLAYEQYF
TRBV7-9 CASSLEYRGGYGYTF
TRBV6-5 CASTSGRPRAYEQYF
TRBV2 CASSEAGPNEQFF
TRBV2 CASSGTNTGELFF
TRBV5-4 CASSLGSGIAKNIQYF
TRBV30 CAWTPRDRGAEKLFF
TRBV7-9 CASSNGVYGYTF
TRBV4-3 CASSVTGLGEAFF
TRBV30 CAWSGGQSNQPQHF
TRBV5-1 CASNPGSTDTQYF
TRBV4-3 CASSQDFADYEQYF
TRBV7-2 CASSPRPAGGYTF
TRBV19 CASSIEGALDYEQYF
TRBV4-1 CASSHAGTGEYEQYF
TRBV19 CASSTLLTGRMNTEAFF
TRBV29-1 CSVGPVNQPQHF
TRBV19 CASSAGQGIDTQYF
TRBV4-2 CASRPPGHDDAGANVLTF
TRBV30 CAFTKQGRTEAFF
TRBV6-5 CASRPGQGWKLFF
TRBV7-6 CASSLGKGLGITEAFF
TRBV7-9 CASSLGSGQAETQYF
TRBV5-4 CASSSGGGPPRVIYGYTF
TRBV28 CASSLQVDSYNSPLHF
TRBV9 CASTTTQGRTDTQYF
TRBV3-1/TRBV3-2 CASSRLAVTYEQYF
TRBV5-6 CASSLPPRTGSRGYTF
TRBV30 CAWSVQVGTEAFF
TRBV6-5 CATYSGTETYEQYF
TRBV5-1 CASSKTSGGYNEQFF
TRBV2 CASRAGTSRGGETQYF